This TCR beta chain was captured by sequencing in a study of T cells in Graves' hyperthyroidism and ophthalmopathy. Authors of the study amplified TCR beta CDR3 regions from RNA transcripts. An initial round of RT-PCR targeting the TCR CDR3 relied on the HTBI primer set. TCRdb reprocessed the multiplex PCR reads via MiXCR and lists one record per CDR3 protein. The sample has about 500,000 distinct CDR3 sequences; 16% are singletons. Study-wide points: Blood also contained most expanded thyroid clonotypes above 0.001. The model anticipated ophthalmopathy a median around 6 months pre-onset.

V shed 3 bases and J shed 5 bases, with 13 bases lying between them. Germline V gene sequence: CDR1 DFQATT, CDR2 SNEGSKA (reference sequence). The CDR3 length is 13 residues. Comments on this clonotype: Its antigen is undetermined.

Each patient was aged 18 to 65 and had newly diagnosed hyperthyroidism of under 2 months' duration. Clinical symptoms, serum thyroxine and TRAb, thyroid ultrasound and orbital computed tomography were used for the diagnoses. The chain recombines TRBV20-1 with TRBJ1-1; D perhaps matches TRBD1 (6 bases). Sequences were obtained from blood. This TCR derives from a woman aged 18-35 years with Graves' hyperthyroidism. This CDR3 is CSASGGGETEAFF. CDR3 in DNA: TGCAGTGCTAGTGGGGGCGGGGAAACTGAAGCTTTCTTT.